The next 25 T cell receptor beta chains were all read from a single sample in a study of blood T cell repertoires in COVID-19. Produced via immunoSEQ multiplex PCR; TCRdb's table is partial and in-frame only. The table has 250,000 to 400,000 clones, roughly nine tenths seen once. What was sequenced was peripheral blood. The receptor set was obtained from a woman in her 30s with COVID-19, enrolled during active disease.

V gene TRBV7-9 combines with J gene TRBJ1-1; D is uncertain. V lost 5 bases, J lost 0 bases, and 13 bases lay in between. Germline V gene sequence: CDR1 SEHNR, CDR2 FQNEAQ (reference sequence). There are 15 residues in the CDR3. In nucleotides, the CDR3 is TGTGCCAGCAGCGGGGTCCACGGGATGAACACTGAAGCTTTCTTT. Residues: CASSGVHGMNTEAFF. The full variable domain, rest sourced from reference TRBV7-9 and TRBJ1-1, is DTGVSQNPRHKITKRGQNVTFRCDPISEHNRLYWYRQTLGQGPEFLTYFQNEAQLEKSRLLSDRFSAERPKGSFSTLEIQRTEQGDSAMYLCASSGVHGMNTEAFFGQGTRLTVV.

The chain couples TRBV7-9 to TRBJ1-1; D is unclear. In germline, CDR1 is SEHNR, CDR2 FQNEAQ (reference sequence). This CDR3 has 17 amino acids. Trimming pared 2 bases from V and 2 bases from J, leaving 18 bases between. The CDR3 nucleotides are TGTGCCAGCAGCTTACCGAATCTCGGGTTGGTAAACACTGAAGCTTTCTTT. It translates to CASSLPNLGLVNTEAFF.

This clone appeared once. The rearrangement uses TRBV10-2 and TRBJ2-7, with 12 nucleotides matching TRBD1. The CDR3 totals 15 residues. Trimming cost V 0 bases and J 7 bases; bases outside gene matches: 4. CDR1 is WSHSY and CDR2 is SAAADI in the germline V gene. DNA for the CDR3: TGCGCCAGCAGTGAGTCGGGACAGGGGGCAAGAGAGCAGTACTTC. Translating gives CASSESGQGAREQYF.

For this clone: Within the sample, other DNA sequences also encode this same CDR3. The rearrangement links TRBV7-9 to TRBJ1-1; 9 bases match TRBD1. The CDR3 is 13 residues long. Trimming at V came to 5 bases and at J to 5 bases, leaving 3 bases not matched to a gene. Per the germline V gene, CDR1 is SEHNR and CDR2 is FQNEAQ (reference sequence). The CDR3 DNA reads TGTGCCAGCAGCACGACAGGGGGGACTGAAGCTTTCTTT. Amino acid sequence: CASSTTGGTEAFF.

The CDR3 is CASSPDGQGYEQYF. In nucleotides, the CDR3 is TGTGCCAGCTCACCAGATGGACAGGGCTACGAGCAGTACTTC. The chain uses TRBV18 and TRBJ2-7; 8 positions agree with TRBD1. Unmatched junction bases numbered 3, after V lost 2 bases and J lost 3 bases. Per germline, CDR1 KGHSH and CDR2 LQKENI. The length of the CDR3 is 14 residues.

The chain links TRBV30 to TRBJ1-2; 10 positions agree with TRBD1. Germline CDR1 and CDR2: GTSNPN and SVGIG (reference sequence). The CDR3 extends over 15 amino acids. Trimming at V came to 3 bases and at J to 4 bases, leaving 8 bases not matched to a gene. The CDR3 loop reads CAWRDRQGAGYGYTF. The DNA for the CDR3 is TGTGCCTGGAGAGATAGACAGGGGGCGGGCTATGGCTACACCTTC.

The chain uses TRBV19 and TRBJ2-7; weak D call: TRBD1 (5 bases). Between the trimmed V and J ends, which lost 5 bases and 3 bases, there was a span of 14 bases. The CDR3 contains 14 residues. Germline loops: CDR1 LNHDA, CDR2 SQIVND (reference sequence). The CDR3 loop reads CASSWGAGNYEQYF. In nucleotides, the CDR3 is TGTGCCAGTAGTTGGGGCGCAGGGAACTACGAGCAGTACTTC.

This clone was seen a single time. CDR3 in amino acids: CSVGGENYGYTF. CDR3 nucleotide sequence: TGCAGCGTCGGAGGGGAAAACTATGGCTACACCTTC. The chain carries TRBV29-1 and TRBJ1-2, with a possible D match to TRBD1 (5 bases). This CDR3 is built from 12 residues. V was pared by 6 bases and J by 2 bases, with 10 bases between. CDR1 and CDR2 (germline): SQVTM, ANQGSEA.

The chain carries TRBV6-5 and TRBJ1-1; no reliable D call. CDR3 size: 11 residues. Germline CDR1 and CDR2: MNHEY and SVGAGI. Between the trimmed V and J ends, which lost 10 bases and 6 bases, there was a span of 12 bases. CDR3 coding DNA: TGTGCCATCTACCTCAACTCTGAAGCTTTCTTT. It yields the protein CAIYLNSEAFF.

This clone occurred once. The CDR3 loop reads CAWSEGRNYGYTF. CDR3 sequence (DNA): TGTGCCTGGAGTGAAGGCAGGAACTATGGCTACACCTTC. The chain recombines TRBV30 with TRBJ1-2, with D unclear. The CDR3 is 13 amino acids. The V end lost 1 base, the J end lost 2 bases, and 8 bases lay between the germline ends. In germline, CDR1 is GTSNPN, CDR2 SVGIG (reference sequence).

The CDR3 DNA reads as TGCAGTGCTAGTCGCGGCACAAGGGGGAATGAGCAGTTCTTC. Protein product: CSASRGTRGNEQFF. The rearrangement links TRBV20-1 to TRBJ2-1; weak D call: TRBD1 (6 bases). The CDR3 is 14 amino acids. V lost 3 bases and J 7 bases, leaving 16 bases between the germline ends. Per the germline V gene, CDR1 is DFQATT and CDR2 is SNEGSKA (reference sequence).

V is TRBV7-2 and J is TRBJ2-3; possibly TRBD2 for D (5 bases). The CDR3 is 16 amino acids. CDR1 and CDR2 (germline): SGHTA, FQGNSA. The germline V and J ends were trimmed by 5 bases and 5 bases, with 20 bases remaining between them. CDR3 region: CASSTSSWSKVDTQYF. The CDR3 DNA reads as TGTGCCAGCAGCACCTCTAGCTGGAGTAAGGTAGATACGCAGTATTTT.

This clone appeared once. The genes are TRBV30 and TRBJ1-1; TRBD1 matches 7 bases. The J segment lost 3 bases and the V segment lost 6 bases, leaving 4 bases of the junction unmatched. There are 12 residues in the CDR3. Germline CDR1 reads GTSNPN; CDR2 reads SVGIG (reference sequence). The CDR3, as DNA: TGTGCCTGCGGACAGGAGGACACTGAAGCTTTCTTT. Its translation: CACGQEDTEAFF.

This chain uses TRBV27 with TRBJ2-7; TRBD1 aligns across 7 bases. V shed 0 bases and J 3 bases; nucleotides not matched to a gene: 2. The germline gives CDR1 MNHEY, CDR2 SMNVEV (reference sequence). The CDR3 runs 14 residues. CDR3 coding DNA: TGTGCCAGCAGTTTATCCCGGGACAGCTACGAGCAGTACTTC. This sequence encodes CASSLSRDSYEQYF.

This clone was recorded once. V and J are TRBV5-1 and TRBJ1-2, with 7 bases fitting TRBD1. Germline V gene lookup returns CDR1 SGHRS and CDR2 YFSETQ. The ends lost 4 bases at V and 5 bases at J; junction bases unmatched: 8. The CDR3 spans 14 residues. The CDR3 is CASSTGQPPYGYTF. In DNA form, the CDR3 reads TGCGCCAGCAGCACGGGACAGCCCCCTTATGGCTACACCTTC.

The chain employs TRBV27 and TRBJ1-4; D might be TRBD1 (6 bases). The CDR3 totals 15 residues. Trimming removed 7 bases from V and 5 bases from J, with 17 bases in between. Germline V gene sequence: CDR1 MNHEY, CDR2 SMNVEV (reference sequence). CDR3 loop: CASNHRGGRNEKLFF. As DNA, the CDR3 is TGTGCCAGCAATCATCGGGGGGGCCGGAATGAAAAACTGTTTTTT.

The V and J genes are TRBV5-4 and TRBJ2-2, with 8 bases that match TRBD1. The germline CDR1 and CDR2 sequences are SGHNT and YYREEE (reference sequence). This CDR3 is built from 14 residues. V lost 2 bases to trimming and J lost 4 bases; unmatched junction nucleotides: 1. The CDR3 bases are TGTGCCAGCAGCTTCGGGACAGGCACCGGGGAGCTGTTTTTT. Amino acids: CASSFGTGTGELFF. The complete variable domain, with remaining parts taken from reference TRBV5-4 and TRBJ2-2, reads ETGVTQSPTHLIKTRGQQVTLRCSSQSGHNTVSWYQQALGQGPQFIFQYYREEENGRGNFPPRFSGLQFPNYSSELNVNALELDDSALYLCASSFGTGTGELFFGEGSRLTVL.

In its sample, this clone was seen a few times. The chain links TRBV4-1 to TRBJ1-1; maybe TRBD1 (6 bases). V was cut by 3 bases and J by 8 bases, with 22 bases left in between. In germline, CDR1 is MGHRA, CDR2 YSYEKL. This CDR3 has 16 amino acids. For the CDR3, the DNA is TGCGCCAGCAGCCAGGGGGCGACAAGGGCTCTGAGAGAAGCTTTCTTT. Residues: CASSQGATRALREAFF.

The CDR3 loop is CAWSVLKGEGEKLFF. The CDR3 DNA is TGTGCCTGGAGTGTACTGAAAGGGGAAGGTGAAAAACTGTTTTTT. The V gene is TRBV30, the J gene TRBJ1-4; a possible D gene is TRBD1 (5 bases). This CDR3 region has 15 residues. Germline CDR1 is GTSNPN and CDR2 is SVGIG (reference sequence). Trimming removed 0 bases from V and 7 bases from J, with 15 bases in between.

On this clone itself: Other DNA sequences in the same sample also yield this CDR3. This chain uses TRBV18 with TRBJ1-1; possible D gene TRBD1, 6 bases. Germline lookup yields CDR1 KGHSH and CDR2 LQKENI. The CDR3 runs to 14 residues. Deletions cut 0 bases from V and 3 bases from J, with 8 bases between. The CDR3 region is CASSPPAGDTEAFF. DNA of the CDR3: TGTGCCAGCTCACCACCCGCAGGGGACACTGAAGCTTTCTTT.

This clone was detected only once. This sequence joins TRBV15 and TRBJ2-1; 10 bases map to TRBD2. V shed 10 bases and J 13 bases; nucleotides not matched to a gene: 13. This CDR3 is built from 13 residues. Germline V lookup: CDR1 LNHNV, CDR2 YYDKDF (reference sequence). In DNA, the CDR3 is TGTGCCATATCTAGCGGGAGCCCCGTCAGCCAGTTCTTC. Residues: CAISSGSPVSQFF.

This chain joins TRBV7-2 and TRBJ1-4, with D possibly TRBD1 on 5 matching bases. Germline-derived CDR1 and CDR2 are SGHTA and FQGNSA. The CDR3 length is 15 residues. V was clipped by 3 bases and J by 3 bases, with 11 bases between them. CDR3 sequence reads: CASSFDSPSNEKLFF. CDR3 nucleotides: TGTGCCAGCAGCTTCGACAGTCCCTCTAATGAAAAACTGTTTTTT.

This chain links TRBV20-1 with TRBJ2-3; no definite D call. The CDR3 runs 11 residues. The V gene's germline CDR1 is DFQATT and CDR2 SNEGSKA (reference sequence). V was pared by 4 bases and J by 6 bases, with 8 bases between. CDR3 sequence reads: CSATLSDTQYF. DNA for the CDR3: TGCAGTGCTACTCTATCGGATACGCAGTATTTT.

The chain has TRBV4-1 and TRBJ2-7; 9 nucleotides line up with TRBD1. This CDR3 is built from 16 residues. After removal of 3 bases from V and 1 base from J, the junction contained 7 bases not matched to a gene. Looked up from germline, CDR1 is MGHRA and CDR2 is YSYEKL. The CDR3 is CASSQGGQGPSYEQYF. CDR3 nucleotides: TGCGCCAGCAGCCAGGGGGGACAGGGTCCTTCCTACGAGCAGTACTTC.

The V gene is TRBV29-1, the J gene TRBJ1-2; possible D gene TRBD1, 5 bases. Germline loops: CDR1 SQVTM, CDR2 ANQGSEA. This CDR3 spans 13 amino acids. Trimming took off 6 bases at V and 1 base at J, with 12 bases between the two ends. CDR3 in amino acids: CSVQGGDNYGYTF. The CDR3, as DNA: TGCAGCGTCCAGGGAGGAGATAACTATGGCTACACCTTC.